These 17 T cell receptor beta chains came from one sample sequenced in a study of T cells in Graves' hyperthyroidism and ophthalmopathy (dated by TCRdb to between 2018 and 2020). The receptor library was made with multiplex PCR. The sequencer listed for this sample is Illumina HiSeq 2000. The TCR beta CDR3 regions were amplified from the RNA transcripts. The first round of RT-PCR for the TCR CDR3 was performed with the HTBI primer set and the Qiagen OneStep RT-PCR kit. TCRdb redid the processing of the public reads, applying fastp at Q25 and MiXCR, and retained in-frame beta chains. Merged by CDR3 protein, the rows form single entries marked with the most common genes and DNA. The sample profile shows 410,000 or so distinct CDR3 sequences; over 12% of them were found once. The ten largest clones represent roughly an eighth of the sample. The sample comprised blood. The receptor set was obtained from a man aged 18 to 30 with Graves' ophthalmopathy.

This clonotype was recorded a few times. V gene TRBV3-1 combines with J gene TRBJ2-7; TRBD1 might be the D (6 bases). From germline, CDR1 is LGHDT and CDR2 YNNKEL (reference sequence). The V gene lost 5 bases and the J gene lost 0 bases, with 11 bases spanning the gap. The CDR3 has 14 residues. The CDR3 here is CASSKDRHSYEQYF. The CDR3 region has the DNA TGTGCCAGCAGCAAGGACAGACACTCCTACGAGCAGTACTTC.

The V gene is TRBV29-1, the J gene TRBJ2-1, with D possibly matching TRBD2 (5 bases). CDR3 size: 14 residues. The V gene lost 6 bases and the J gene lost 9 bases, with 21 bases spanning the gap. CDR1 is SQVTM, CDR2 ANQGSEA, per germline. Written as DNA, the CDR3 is TGCAGCGTCCCCCAAGAGGGCGCCCCCGGTGAGCAGTTCTTC. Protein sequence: CSVPQEGAPGEQFF.

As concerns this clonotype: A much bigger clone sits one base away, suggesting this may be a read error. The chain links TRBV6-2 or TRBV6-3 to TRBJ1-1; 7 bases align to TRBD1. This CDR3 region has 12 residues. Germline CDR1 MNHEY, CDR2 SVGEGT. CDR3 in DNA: TGTGCCAGCAGTGACCGGGACAGTGAAGCTTCCTTT. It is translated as CASSDRDSEASF.

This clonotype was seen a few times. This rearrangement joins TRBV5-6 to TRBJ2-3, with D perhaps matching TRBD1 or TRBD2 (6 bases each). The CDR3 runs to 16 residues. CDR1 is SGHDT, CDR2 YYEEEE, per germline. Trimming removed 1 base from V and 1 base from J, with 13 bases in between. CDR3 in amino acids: CASSLRGGRGTDTQYF. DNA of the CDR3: TGTGCCAGCAGCTTGCGTGGGGGGCGCGGCACAGATACGCAGTATTTT. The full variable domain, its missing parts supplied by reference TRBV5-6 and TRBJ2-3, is DAGVTQSPTHLIKTRGQQVTLRCSPKSGHDTVSWYQQALGQGPQFIFQYYEEEERQRGNFPDRFSGHQFPNYSSELNVNALLLGDSALYLCASSLRGGRGTDTQYFGPGTRLTVL.

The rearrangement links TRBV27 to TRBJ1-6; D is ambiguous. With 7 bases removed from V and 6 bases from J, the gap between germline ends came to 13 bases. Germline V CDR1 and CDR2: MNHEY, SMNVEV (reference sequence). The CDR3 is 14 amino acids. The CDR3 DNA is TGTGCCAGCACCTCTGGGGTAGCTAATTCACCCCTCCACTTT. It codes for CASTSGVANSPLHF.

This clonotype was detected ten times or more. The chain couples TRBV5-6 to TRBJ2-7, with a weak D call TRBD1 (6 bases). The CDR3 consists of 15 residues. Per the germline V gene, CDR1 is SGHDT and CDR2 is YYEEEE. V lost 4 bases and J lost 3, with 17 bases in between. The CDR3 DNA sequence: TGTGCCAGCAGCAAAGGTCCAGGGGCGCTCTACGAGCAGTACTTC. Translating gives CASSKGPGALYEQYF.

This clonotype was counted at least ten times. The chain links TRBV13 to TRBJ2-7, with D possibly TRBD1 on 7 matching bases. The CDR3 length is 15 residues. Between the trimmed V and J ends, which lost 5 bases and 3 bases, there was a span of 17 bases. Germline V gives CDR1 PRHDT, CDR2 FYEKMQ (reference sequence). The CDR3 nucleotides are TGTGCCAGCAGCCAGGACTACAGGGGTGGCTACGAGCAGTACTTC. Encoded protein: CASSQDYRGGYEQYF.

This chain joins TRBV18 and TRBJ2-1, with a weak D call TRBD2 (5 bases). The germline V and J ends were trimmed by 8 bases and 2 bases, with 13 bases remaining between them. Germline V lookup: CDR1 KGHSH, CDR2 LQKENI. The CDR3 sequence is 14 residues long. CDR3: CASPPLAPYNEQFF. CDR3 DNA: TGTGCCAGCCCCCCCCTAGCACCCTACAATGAGCAGTTCTTC.

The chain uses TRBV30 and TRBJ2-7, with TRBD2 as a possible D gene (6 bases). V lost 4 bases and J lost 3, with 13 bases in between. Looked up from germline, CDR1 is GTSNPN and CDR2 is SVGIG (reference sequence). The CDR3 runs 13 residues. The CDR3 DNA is TGTGCCTGGAACCCCAGCGGGCTCTACGAGCAGTACTTC. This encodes CAWNPSGLYEQYF.

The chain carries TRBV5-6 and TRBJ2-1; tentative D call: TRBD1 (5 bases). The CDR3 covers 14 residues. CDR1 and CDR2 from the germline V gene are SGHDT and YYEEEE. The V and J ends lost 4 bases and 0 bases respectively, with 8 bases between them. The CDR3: CASSGQASYNEQFF. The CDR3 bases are TGTGCCAGCAGCGGACAAGCCTCCTACAATGAGCAGTTCTTC.

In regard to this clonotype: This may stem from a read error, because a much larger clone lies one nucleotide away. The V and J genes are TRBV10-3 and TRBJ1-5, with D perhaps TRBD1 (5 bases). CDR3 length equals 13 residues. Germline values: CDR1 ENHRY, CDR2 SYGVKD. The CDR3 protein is CAVSQGGDQPQHF. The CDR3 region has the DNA TGTGCCGTCAGTCAGGGAGGGGATCAGCCCCAGCATTTT.

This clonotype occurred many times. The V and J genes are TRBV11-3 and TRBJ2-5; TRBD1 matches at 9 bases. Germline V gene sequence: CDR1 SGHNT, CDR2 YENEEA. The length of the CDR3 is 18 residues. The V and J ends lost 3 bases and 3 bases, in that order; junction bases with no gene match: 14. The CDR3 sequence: CASSFWGGQGPSEETQYF. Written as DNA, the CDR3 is TGTGCCAGCAGCTTTTGGGGGGGACAGGGTCCGTCAGAAGAGACCCAGTACTTC. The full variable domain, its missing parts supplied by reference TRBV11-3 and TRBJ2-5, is EAGVVQSPRYKIIEKKQPVAFWCNPISGHNTLYWYLQNLGQGPELLIRYENEEAVDDSQLPKDRFSAERLKGVDSTLKIQPAELGDSAVYLCASSFWGGQGPSEETQYFGPGTRLLVL.

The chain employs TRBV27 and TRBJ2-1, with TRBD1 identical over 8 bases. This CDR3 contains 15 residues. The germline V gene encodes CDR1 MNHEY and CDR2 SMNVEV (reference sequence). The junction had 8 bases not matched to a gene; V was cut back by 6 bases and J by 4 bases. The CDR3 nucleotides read TGTGCCAGCAGCCCACCAAGACAGGGGTACAATGAGCAGTTCTTC. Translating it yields CASSPPRQGYNEQFF.

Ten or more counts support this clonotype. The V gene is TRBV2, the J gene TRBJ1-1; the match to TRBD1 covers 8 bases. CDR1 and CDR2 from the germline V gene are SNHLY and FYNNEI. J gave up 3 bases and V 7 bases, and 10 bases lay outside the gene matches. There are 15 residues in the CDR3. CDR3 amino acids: CASTLGQGSYTEAFF. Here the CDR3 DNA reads TGTGCCAGCACCCTAGGACAGGGTTCTTACACTGAAGCTTTCTTT.

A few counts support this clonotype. CDR3 residues: CASSSNRGGTNEKLFF. Here the CDR3 DNA reads TGTGCCAGCAGTTCCAACAGGGGTGGCACTAATGAAAAACTGTTTTTT. V is TRBV6-1 and J is TRBJ1-4, with 7 bases that match TRBD1. The V gene end was trimmed by 5 bases and the J gene end by 2 bases; junction bases not matched to a gene: 8. The CDR3 is made up of 16 amino acids. Germline CDR1 and CDR2: MNHNS and SASEGT.

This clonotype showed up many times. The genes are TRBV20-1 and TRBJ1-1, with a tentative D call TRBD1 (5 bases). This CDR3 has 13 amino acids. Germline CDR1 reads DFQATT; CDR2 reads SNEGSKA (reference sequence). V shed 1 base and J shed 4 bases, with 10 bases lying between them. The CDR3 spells CSARVRVATEAFF. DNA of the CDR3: TGCAGTGCTAGAGTCAGGGTAGCCACTGAAGCTTTCTTT.

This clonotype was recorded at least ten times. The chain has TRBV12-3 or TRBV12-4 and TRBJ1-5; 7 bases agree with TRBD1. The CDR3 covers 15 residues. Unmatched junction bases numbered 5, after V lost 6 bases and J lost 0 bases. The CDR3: CASRRQGVSNQPQHF. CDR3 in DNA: TGTGCCAGCAGGCGGCAGGGGGTTAGCAATCAGCCCCAGCATTTT.